Here is one T cell receptor (beta chain) with its context. Its target is unknown. The data originate from a study of cytomegalovirus exposure and HLA in healthy donors. Overall study context: Ancestry clustering placed around 80% of several hundred genotyped donors in the Caucasian-associated cluster. The study, taken as a whole, reports: TCR beta chains associated with HLA were, in a later analysis, more clonally expanded than equally common others.

The PCR used 60 Vbeta and 13 Jbeta primers. Clones were sequenced by immunoSEQ multiplex PCR, and TCRdb holds only the in-frame ones, with some missing. Of some 200,000 clones listed, approximately 80% are singletons. Losses at the gene ends were 2 bases for V and 7 bases for J; bases not matched to a gene: 9. The CDR3 sequence is 16 residues long. Germline CDR1 and CDR2: MGHDK and SYGVNS. This chain links TRBV25-1 with TRBJ1-4; 8 positions match TRBD1. The sample taken for sequencing was PBMCs. The sequence was collected from a boy aged 2 to 10 in good health and CMV-seronegative. CDR3 sequence: CASSERGDRFSEKLFF. DNA for the CDR3: TGTGCCAGCAGTGAACGGGGGGACAGGTTTTCTGAAAAACTGTTTTTT.